Listed below are T cell receptor beta chains from one sample, sequenced in a study of T-cell memory formation after mild COVID-19. A single record per CDR3 protein comes from TCRdb applying MiXCR to the 5' RACE reads. This sample has about 130,000 distinct CDR3 sequences, with about a sixth found just once. The sequencing sample was made of PBMCs or a T cell subset sorted from them (not recorded which). The receptors derive from a man aged 18 to 30 who had mild COVID-19 (a few samples of this study predate the infection). Cell type and time point are not known. Both conserved end residues are part of each CDR3. D genes are given only for firm matches. Not all rows give a size; the values are once, few, many and, for expanded clones, a class.

d_call	v_call	j_call	clone_size	cdr3_nt	cdr3_aa
TRBD2	TRBV10-2	TRBJ2-1	-	TGCGCCAGCAGGGAGGAGGCGGGGGACTACAATGAGCAGTTCTTC	CASREEAGDYNEQFF
TRBD1	TRBV10-1	TRBJ2-1	-	TGCGCCAGCAGTGAGGTGGGACAGGGGGTCAATGAGCAGTTCTTC	CASSEVGQGVNEQFF
-	TRBV7-9	TRBJ2-7	-	TGTGCCAGCAGCTTATTCGGTCAGGGTCCTTACGAGCAGTACTTC	CASSLFGQGPYEQYF
-	TRBV7-2	TRBJ2-3	few	TGTGCCAGCAGCTTAGTGGGGGCAGATACGCAGTATTTT	CASSLVGADTQYF
TRBD1	TRBV20-1	TRBJ2-5	-	TGCAGTGCTAGTAGGGACAGGGAAGAGACCCAGTACTTC	CSASRDREETQYF
TRBD1	TRBV5-1	TRBJ2-5	-	TGCGCCAGCCAAACAGGGGGCAAGGTAGAGACCCAGTACTTC	CASQTGGKVETQYF
-	TRBV4-1	TRBJ2-1	few	TGCGCCAGCAGCCGTGTGACCTCCTACAATGAGCAGTTCTTC	CASSRVTSYNEQFF
TRBD1	TRBV12-3/TRBV12-4	TRBJ1-2	once	TGTGCCAGCAGTCGGGACAGGGCAAATAACTATGGCTACACCTTC	CASSRDRANNYGYTF
TRBD1	TRBV28	TRBJ2-4	few	TGTGCCAGCACCCCGGACAGGGGGCTGAACATTCAGTACTTC	CASTPDRGLNIQYF
-	TRBV11-2	TRBJ2-5	-	TGTGCCAGCAGCTTATCTGGTGTTACGACCCAGTACTTC	CASSLSGVTTQYF
-	TRBV20-1	TRBJ2-3	many	TGCAGTGCTAGACTTCGGGGTGGGACAGATACGCAGTATTTT	CSARLRGGTDTQYF
TRBD1	TRBV12-3/TRBV12-4	TRBJ2-7	few	TGTGCCAGCAGAGGACAGGGGCACCACGAGCAGTACTTC	CASRGQGHHEQYF
-	TRBV5-4	TRBJ2-7	-	TGTGCCAGCAGCTTTCCGGCGGCCCAAGGCTACGAGCAGTACTTC	CASSFPAAQGYEQYF
-	TRBV7-7	TRBJ2-2	few	TGTGCTAGCAGCTTTGCGGGACAGAGTACCGGGGAGCTGTTTTTT	CASSFAGQSTGELFF
-	TRBV19	TRBJ2-7	-	TGTGCCAGTGCCGGGGTCAGCCCATCCTACGAGCAGTACTTC	CASAGVSPSYEQYF
TRBD2	TRBV10-3	TRBJ2-3	many	TGTGCCATCCGGAGACTAGCGGGCACAGATACGCAGTATTTT	CAIRRLAGTDTQYF
-	TRBV5-1	TRBJ1-1	few	TGCGCCAGCAGCTCAGGGATGAACACTGAAGCTTTCTTT	CASSSGMNTEAFF
-	TRBV5-1	TRBJ1-4	-	TGCGCCAGCAGCAAAGGGGGACTAGGCGAAAAACTGTTTTTT	CASSKGGLGEKLFF
-	TRBV6-2/TRBV6-3	TRBJ1-5	many	TGTGCCAGCGGTTACACGGCGTATCAGCCCCAGCATTTT	CASGYTAYQPQHF
-	TRBV7-2	TRBJ1-1	few	TGTGCCAGCAGCTTATATTTCTCTGAAGCTTTCTTT	CASSLYFSEAFF